Sequencing of this T cell receptor beta chain was carried out in a study of breast tumors, draining lymph nodes, adjacent tissues. Study observations and caveats: Compared with lymph nodes, tumors were less diverse; compared with nontumor tissue, more. Luminal-like breast cancer showed significantly higher tumor–nontumor repertoire similarity than basal-like. Data fit most tumor T cells coming from lymph node, expanding in tumor. The lymph node origin of tumor T cells was framed as consistent with a hypothesis, not demonstrated.

The trim removed 5 bases at V and 6 bases at J, leaving 15 bases unmatched. Germline assignment: CDR1 LNHDA and CDR2 SQIVND (reference sequence). CDR3 length equals 17 residues. From the multiplex PCR reads, TCRdb called clonotypes with MiXCR, one entry per CDR3 protein. The data show more than 85,000 distinct CDR3 sequences, around 20% seen once. Samples came from axillary lymph nodes draining the breast cancer. Ten or more counts support this clonotype. Its antigen remains unidentified. The TCR sequence derives from a female donor with breast cancer. Some clones in this sample may be carry-over from other donors' samples. The sample consisted of axillary lymph node tissue. This chain connects TRBV19 to TRBJ2-2; 7 bases are shared with TRBD2. The DNA of the CDR3 is TGTGCCAGTAGTCAGACTAGCTCGTTTACTATGGCCGGGGAGCTGTTTTTT. Protein sequence: CASSQTSSFTMAGELFF.